Described below is a single T cell receptor beta chain sequence and its context. Antigen unknown. This record comes from a study of T-cell memory formation after mild COVID-19. Findings and limits, study-wide: In second-wave clones peaking day 37, SARS-CoV-2 specificity remained unconfirmed.

The CDR3 sequence is 18 residues long. The germline gives CDR1 GTSNPN, CDR2 SVGIG (reference sequence). V was trimmed by 2 bases and J by 1 base, leaving 23 bases between them. Constant-segment-primed 5'RACE gave TCR alpha and TCR beta cDNA libraries with sample barcodes and UMIs. TCRdb recomputed calls from the 5' RACE reads with MiXCR, one row per CDR3 protein. Of under 400,000 distinct CDR3 sequences in the sample, around a fifth were seen once. The TCR comes from an adult woman who had mild COVID-19 (a few samples of this study predate the infection). Cell type and time point are not known. V gene TRBV30 combines with J gene TRBJ1-1; no reliable D call. Material for sequencing was PBMCs or a T cell subset sorted from them (not recorded which). The chain's CDR3 is CAWSTPLLHRGKNTEAFF. For the CDR3, the DNA is TGTGCCTGGAGTACCCCTTTGTTGCACCGGGGAAAGAACACTGAAGCTTTCTTT.